Listed here are 14 T cell receptor beta chains from one sample, sequenced in a study of blood T cell repertoires in COVID-19. Assay used: immunoSEQ multiplex PCR; TCRdb lists only in-frame clones, some missing. The repertoire holds roughly 57,000 clones, about 77% seen once, with roughly two fifths in the top ten. The sequenced material came from peripheral blood. These TCRs come from a man in his sixties or seventies with active or convalescent COVID-19.

Only a few counts were recorded for this clone. The rearrangement links TRBV19 to TRBJ1-3; 7 bases align to TRBD1. This CDR3 is built from 14 residues. Germline values: CDR1 LNHDA, CDR2 SQIVND (reference sequence). With V trimmed by 5 bases and J by 4 bases, 5 bases remained unmatched. The chain's CDR3 is CASSAGTEGNTIYF. DNA for the CDR3: TGTGCCAGTAGTGCCGGGACAGAAGGAAACACCATATATTTT.

This clone appeared a few times. J is TRBJ2-1 and V is TRBV6-2 or TRBV6-3; D is unresolved. The CDR3 sequence is 16 residues long. Germline V gene data show CDR1 as MNHEY and CDR2 as SVGEGT. Trimming cost V 0 bases and J 5 bases, with 14 bases left between them. The CDR3 reads CASSYSKETVNNEQFF. DNA of the CDR3: TGTGCCAGCAGTTACTCGAAGGAGACGGTCAACAATGAGCAGTTCTTC.

The gene calls are TRBV11-3 and TRBJ2-1, with D possibly matching TRBD2 (5 bases). CDR3 length: 13 amino acids. The germline V gene encodes CDR1 SGHNT and CDR2 YENEEA. V was trimmed by 5 bases and J by 9 bases, leaving 14 bases between them. The chain's CDR3 is CASSPDSYAEQFF. The CDR3 DNA is TGTGCCAGCAGCCCGGACTCGTATGCTGAGCAGTTCTTC.

This chain joins TRBV7-2 and TRBJ1-2, with D unresolved. The V end was cut by 2 bases, the J end by 6 bases, with 13 bases between. This CDR3 has 14 amino acids. From germline, CDR1 is SGHTA and CDR2 FQGNSA. The CDR3 region is CASSLPGYQHGYTF. CDR3 nucleotide sequence: TGTGCCAGCAGCTTACCAGGATACCAACATGGCTACACCTTC.

This chain links TRBV11-3 with TRBJ1-3; D is unresolved. Germline V gene data show CDR1 as SGHNT and CDR2 as YENEEA. V dropped 3 bases and J dropped 0 bases, with 9 bases sitting between them. This CDR3 has 15 residues. The CDR3: CASSFLIRSGNTIYF. In DNA, the CDR3 is TGTGCCAGCAGCTTTCTTATCCGCTCTGGAAACACCATATATTTT. Supplemented by reference TRBV11-3 and TRBJ1-3, the full variable domain reads EAGVVQSPRYKIIEKKQPVAFWCNPISGHNTLYWYLQNLGQGPELLIRYENEEAVDDSQLPKDRFSAERLKGVDSTLKIQPAELGDSAVYLCASSFLIRSGNTIYFGEGSWLTVV.

This sequence joins TRBV6-5 and TRBJ1-1; the D gene is possibly TRBD1 (5 bases). The CDR3 spans 13 residues. V lost 6 bases and J lost 0, with 8 bases in between. Germline CDR1 and CDR2: MNHEY and SVGAGI. The CDR3: CASRRQMNTEAFF. The CDR3 DNA follows: TGTGCCAGCAGGCGACAGATGAACACTGAAGCTTTCTTT.

The genes are TRBV7-9 and TRBJ1-1, with 9 bases fitting TRBD1. The CDR3 runs 15 residues. The V segment lost 5 bases and the J segment 3 bases; nucleotides outside the gene matches: 7. Germline CDR1 SEHNR, CDR2 FQNEAQ (reference sequence). The CDR3, as DNA: TGTGCCAGCAGCAAGACAGGGGGACGTGACACTGAAGCTTTCTTT. Translation: CASSKTGGRDTEAFF. Looking up the rest from reference TRBV7-9 and TRBJ1-1 gives the full variable domain: DTGVSQNPRHKITKRGQNVTFRCDPISEHNRLYWYRQTLGQGPEFLTYFQNEAQLEKSRLLSDRFSAERPKGSFSTLEIQRTEQGDSAMYLCASSKTGGRDTEAFFGQGTRLTVV.

The rearrangement uses TRBV6-5 and TRBJ1-4; D may be TRBD1 (6 bases). Germline lookup yields CDR1 MNHEY and CDR2 SVGAGI. Trimming stripped 7 bases from V and 7 bases from J, with 13 bases between. The CDR3 totals 13 residues. The CDR3 protein is CASTTGLVEKLFF. The CDR3 region has the DNA TGTGCCAGCACGACAGGCTTAGTTGAAAAACTGTTTTTT.

The rearrangement links TRBV5-4 to TRBJ1-6; D may be TRBD1 (6 bases). Germline loops: CDR1 SGHNT, CDR2 YYREEE (reference sequence). V was cut by 0 bases and J by 8 bases, with 12 bases left in between. The CDR3 sequence is 15 residues long. The CDR3 DNA is TGTGCCAGCAGCTTGGCGCCAGGGGAGTATTCACCCCTCCACTTT. Amino acid sequence: CASSLAPGEYSPLHF.

This clone was detected a few times. The V and J genes are TRBV7-6 and TRBJ1-5; D call uncertain. The CDR3 extends over 15 amino acids. V lost 3 bases to trimming and J lost 0 bases, with 9 bases between them. Germline V gives CDR1 SGHVS, CDR2 FNYEAQ. CDR3 bases: TGTGCCAGCAGCTTCACCTCAGGTAGCAATCAGCCCCAGCATTTT. This sequence encodes CASSFTSGSNQPQHF.

This clone was detected only once. The chain is built from TRBV9 and TRBJ2-5, with 9 positions matching TRBD2. The CDR3 extends over 15 amino acids. Germline V gives CDR1 SGDLS, CDR2 YYNGEE. V trimming: 0 bases; J trimming: 4 bases; junction bases outside the gene matches: 4. CDR3 residues: CASSVGTSEGETQYF. Here the CDR3 DNA reads TGTGCCAGCAGCGTAGGGACTAGCGAGGGAGAGACCCAGTACTTC.

This clone was recorded many times. CDR3 residues: CASSYSLAEYNEQFF. For the CDR3, the DNA is TGTGCCAGCAGTTACTCGCTAGCGGAGTACAATGAGCAGTTCTTC. This rearrangement joins TRBV6-5 to TRBJ2-1, with 7 bases that match TRBD2. The germline V gene has CDR1 MNHEY and CDR2 SVGAGI. The V gene end was trimmed by 0 bases and the J gene end by 4 bases; junction bases not matched to a gene: 3. There are 15 residues in the CDR3.

V usage is TRBV30 and J usage is TRBJ2-3; maybe TRBD2 (7 bases). Germline CDR1 is GTSNPN and CDR2 is SVGIG (reference sequence). Trimming stripped 5 bases from V and 2 bases from J, with 17 bases between. The CDR3 is 15 residues long. CDR3 DNA sequence: TGTGCCTGGGGAGATAGGGGGGGGCCCACAGATACGCAGTATTTT. Its protein product is CAWGDRGGPTDTQYF.

This clone was counted only a few times. The chain is built from TRBV5-4 and TRBJ1-2; D is perhaps TRBD1 (6 bases). The V gene lost 0 bases and the J gene lost 6 bases, with 18 bases spanning the gap. Germline CDR1 is SGHNT and CDR2 is YYREEE (reference sequence). There are 16 residues in the CDR3. This CDR3 is CASSLGGPQGRNGYTF. The CDR3 nucleotides are TGTGCCAGCAGCTTGGGGGGCCCGCAGGGGCGGAATGGCTACACCTTC.